In this sample, the clone carrying this T cell receptor (beta chain) turned up many times. Its antigen is still unknown. Amplification targeted the TCR beta CDR3 regions, with RNA transcripts as the source material. HTBI primers primed a first-round RT-PCR, and a second-round multiplex PCR followed. In TCRdb, the multiplex PCR reads were re-called with MiXCR into one record per CDR3 protein. The table has hundreds of thousands of distinct CDR3 sequences, about two fifths seen once. Trimming pared 4 bases from V and 7 bases from J, leaving 17 bases between. Germline loops: CDR1 SNHLY, CDR2 FYNNEI. CDR3 length: 14 amino acids. This entry comes from a study of Graves' ophthalmopathy and Graves' hyperthyroidism. Study background: Investigators collected peripheral blood at initial diagnosis, before any treatment was given.

General study findings and limits: Blood also harbored most expanded thyroid clonotypes above 0.001 frequency. The model predicted progression of ophthalmopathy with a sensitivity of around 70%, and its specificity was about 76%.

The J gene is TRBJ2-7, the V gene TRBV2; a weak D match, TRBD1 (5 bases). The specimen was peripheral blood. The TCR comes from an adult man with Graves' ophthalmopathy. The CDR3 here is CASSVQGKVGEQYF. The CDR3 DNA follows: TGTGCCAGCAGTGTGCAGGGAAAGGTTGGGGAGCAGTACTTC.